This T cell receptor beta chain originates from a study of T cell clonotyping in hematopoietic cell transplantation. General observations from the study: At the given depth, recipient repertoires were over 95% de novo clonotypes. Graft donor and pretransplant recipient Inverse Simpson Index values predicted broader posttransplant TCR diversity. No sorting was done, leaving CD4 and CD8 contributions mixed.

Libraries were prepared by immunoSEQ multiplex PCR; TCRdb keeps only in-frame clonotypes and omits some of them. Here the sample spans roughly 40,000 clones, about 85% being singletons. As for this clone: Its target is unknown. The junction and the germline gene differ at one end; a read error may be behind it.

As for time point: recipient sample about 28 days before transplant, after cytoreduction. Blood collection times were about day -28 and days 30, 100, 180 posttransplant. The source is a man between 60 and 70 years old with acute myeloid leukemia. Some clones in this sample may be carry-over from other donors' samples. Sequencing was performed on peripheral blood mononuclear cells, taken before stem cell transplant.

The CDR3 loop reads CASSASGQNTGELFF. In DNA form, the CDR3 reads TGTGCTAGCAGCGCGAGCGGGCAGAACACCGGGGAGCTGTTTTTT. V usage is TRBV7-7 and J usage is TRBJ2-2; D is perhaps TRBD2 (6 bases). Germline CDR1 and CDR2: SSHAT and FNYEAQ (reference sequence). This CDR3 comprises 15 residues.